The 26 T cell receptor beta chains below come from one sample, sequenced in a study of early T cells in non-severe SARS-CoV-2 infection. Each CDR3 protein is one row after TCRdb ran MiXCR on the 5' RACE reads. The sample holds about 49,000 distinct CDR3 sequences, roughly an eighth seen once. The sequencing used whole blood, collected at baseline. These receptors were obtained from an adult who was a healthcare worker with PCR-confirmed SARS-CoV-2 infection or an uninfected control (not recorded which).

This chain connects TRBV19 to TRBJ2-7, with a weak D call TRBD2 (6 bases). The CDR3 sequence is 14 residues long. Germline V gives CDR1 LNHDA, CDR2 SQIVND (reference sequence). Trimming removed 4 bases from V and 2 bases from J, with 12 bases in between. The DNA for the CDR3 is TGTGCCAGTAGTACCCGGGGGAGGACCTACGAGCAGTACTTC. It is translated as CASSTRGRTYEQYF.

In this sample, this clonotype turned up many times. V and J are TRBV5-8 and TRBJ2-4; 7 bases map to TRBD1. The CDR3 totals 15 residues. Germline trimming cut 3 bases from V and 5 bases from J; bases unmatched to any gene: 8. Germline V gene lookup returns CDR1 SGHTS and CDR2 YDEGEE. This CDR3 reads CASSYRSGTENIQYF. CDR3 DNA: TGTGCCAGCAGCTATAGATCCGGGACAGAAAACATTCAGTACTTC.

This chain links TRBV6-5 with TRBJ1-2; D is undetermined. Germline CDR1 MNHEY, CDR2 SVGAGI. The V end was cut by 1 base, the J end by 0 bases, with 6 bases between. The CDR3 sequence is 14 residues long. DNA for the CDR3: TGTGCCAGCAGTTACTTGGTGGCTAACTATGGCTACACCTTC. Its protein product is CASSYLVANYGYTF.

In this sample, this clonotype turned up a few times. The chain uses TRBV29-1 and TRBJ1-1, with D hard to call. The CDR3 consists of 13 residues. Germline CDR1 is SQVTM and CDR2 is ANQGSEA. The CDR3 is CRVDSPENTEAFF. In DNA form, the CDR3 reads TGCAGAGTGGATTCCCCGGAGAACACTGAAGCTTTCTTT.

This clonotype was detected ten times or more. The chain couples TRBV11-2 to TRBJ2-3; 8 bases match TRBD1. V was pared by 5 bases and J by 6 bases, with 13 bases of the junction left unmatched. This CDR3 contains 16 residues. The germline V gene has CDR1 SGHAT and CDR2 FQNNGV. CDR3 amino acids: CASSTRTGPWGDTQYF. DNA for the CDR3: TGTGCCAGCAGCACCCGGACAGGGCCGTGGGGGGATACGCAGTATTTT.

This clonotype has more than one count but fewer than ten. The rearrangement joins TRBV4-2 to TRBJ2-1, with TRBD2 matching over 9 bases. With V trimmed by 0 bases and J by 0 bases, 12 bases remained unmatched. The CDR3 sequence is 20 residues long. CDR1 and CDR2 from the germline V gene are LGHNA and YNFKEQ. CDR3 coding DNA: TGTGCCAGCAGCCAAGAGACCCTAGCGGGAACCAAGAGCTCCTACAATGAGCAGTTCTTC. This gives the protein CASSQETLAGTKSSYNEQFF.

This clonotype showed up just a few times. The chain links TRBV27 to TRBJ2-1, with D perhaps matching TRBD1 (5 bases). This CDR3 contains 15 residues. The V gene's germline CDR1 is MNHEY and CDR2 SMNVEV (reference sequence). V lost 2 bases to trimming and J lost 3 bases, with 11 bases between them. The CDR3 DNA reads as TGTGCCAGCAGTTTAGTGACAGAGAACTACAATGAGCAGTTCTTC. It specifies CASSLVTENYNEQFF.

The chain recombines TRBV5-4 with TRBJ2-1; D call uncertain. V was shortened by 0 bases and J by 0 bases, with 10 bases between the two germline ends. This CDR3 is built from 16 residues. Germline CDR1 SGHNT, CDR2 YYREEE (reference sequence). The CDR3 sequence: CASSLGGYSSYNEQFF. The DNA of the CDR3 is TGTGCCAGCAGCTTGGGGGGTTACAGCTCCTACAATGAGCAGTTCTTC.

V usage is TRBV28 and J usage is TRBJ2-4, with 14 bases that match TRBD2. This CDR3 comprises 15 residues. V lost 7 bases and J lost 8; bases outside the gene matches: 7. Germline CDR1 MDHEN, CDR2 SYDVKM. The CDR3 region has the DNA TGTGCCAGCACCCCCGGGACTAGCGGGAGTTACATTCAGTACTTC. Its translation: CASTPGTSGSYIQYF.

This chain links TRBV7-8 with TRBJ2-3; 7 nucleotides line up with TRBD2. This CDR3 has 13 residues. Germline CDR1 reads SGHVS; CDR2 reads FQNEAQ. V was clipped by 8 bases and J by 6 bases; unmatched bases: 8. CDR3 loop: CASLADAGDTQYF. CDR3 nucleotides: TGTGCCAGCCTAGCGGACGCGGGGGATACGCAGTATTTT.

In its sample, this clonotype was seen many times. V gene TRBV2 combines with J gene TRBJ1-1; the D gene is possibly TRBD1 (5 bases). Germline CDR1 and CDR2: SNHLY and FYNNEI. V shed 2 bases and J shed 4 bases, with 14 bases lying between them. This CDR3 is built from 15 residues. The CDR3 bases are TGTGCCAGCAGTGAATATAAGGGAAGGGGCACTGAAGCTTTCTTT. Protein product: CASSEYKGRGTEAFF.

This clonotype was seen ten or more times. The chain joins TRBV5-1 to TRBJ2-2; a weak D match, TRBD1 (6 bases). This CDR3 has 16 residues. V was trimmed by 2 bases and J by 2 bases, leaving 13 bases between them. Germline loops: CDR1 SGHRS, CDR2 YFSETQ. In nucleotides, the CDR3 is TGCGCCAGCAGCTTCTTGGCGACAGGCAACACCGGGGAGCTGTTTTTT. Protein sequence: CASSFLATGNTGELFF.

The chain joins TRBV28 to TRBJ2-7; tentative D call: TRBD1 (6 bases). Germline V gene lookup returns CDR1 MDHEN and CDR2 SYDVKM. V lost 6 bases, J lost 5 bases, and 17 bases lay in between. CDR3 size: 14 residues. CDR3 sequence reads: CASRPIPRQDEQYF. The CDR3, as DNA: TGTGCCAGCAGACCTATCCCTCGACAGGACGAGCAGTACTTC.

The chain couples TRBV6-2 or TRBV6-3 to TRBJ2-1; weak D call: TRBD2 (6 bases). Trimming shortened V by 4 bases and J by 2 bases, and 9 bases separated the two germline ends. This CDR3 spans 14 amino acids. In germline, CDR1 is MNHEY, CDR2 SVGEGT. As DNA, the CDR3 is TGTGCCAGCAGTTTGACTAGACCCTACAATGAGCAGTTCTTC. It encodes CASSLTRPYNEQFF.

There are many counts of this clonotype. V is TRBV7-2 and J is TRBJ2-7; D not certain. V lost 4 bases and J 2 bases, leaving 0 bases between the germline ends. The V gene's germline CDR1 is SGHTA and CDR2 FQGNSA. The CDR3 has 10 amino acids. The CDR3 region has the DNA TGTGCCAGCAGCTCCTACGAGCAGTACTTC. This codes for CASSSYEQYF.

This clonotype was picked up a small number of times. The V gene is TRBV20-1, the J gene TRBJ2-7; D unresolved. Germline V lookup: CDR1 DFQATT, CDR2 SNEGSKA (reference sequence). Trimming cost V 1 base and J 5 bases, with 9 bases left between them. This CDR3 has 12 residues. Here the CDR3 reads CSARVSAHEQYF. The CDR3 DNA reads as TGCAGTGCTAGAGTTTCAGCTCACGAGCAGTACTTC.

This clonotype showed up just a few times. The chain employs TRBV10-3 and TRBJ1-5, with unresolved D. The germline CDR1 and CDR2 sequences are ENHRY and SYGVKD. Trimming took 6 bases from V and 4 from J, leaving 10 bases between them. The CDR3 covers 13 residues. Written as DNA, the CDR3 is TGTGCCATCAGCCGGGAAGAGAATCAGCCCCAGCATTTT. Protein product: CAISREENQPQHF.

This clonotype was counted between two and nine times. The chain links TRBV7-2 to TRBJ2-3; D is undetermined. The CDR3 runs to 13 residues. The germline V and J ends were trimmed by 1 base and 6 bases, with 8 bases remaining between them. Germline lookup yields CDR1 SGHTA and CDR2 FQGNSA. In DNA form, the CDR3 reads TGTGCCAGCAGCTTAGAACAGCTGGATACGCAGTATTTT. Translating it yields CASSLEQLDTQYF.

This clonotype was observed at least ten times. At one end the junction does not follow the germline gene, possibly because of a read error. V and J are TRBV18 and TRBJ1-4; no definite D call. Germline values: CDR1 KGHSH, CDR2 LQKENI. The CDR3 sequence is 14 residues long. The CDR3 loop reads CASSPELANERLFF. CDR3 sequence (DNA): TGTGCCAGCTCACCGGAGCTGGCTAATGAAAGACTGTTTTTT.

This clonotype was seen a handful of times. The chain carries TRBV21-1 and TRBJ2-6. TRBV21-1 is deemed a pseudogene. This CDR3 is built from 16 residues. The CDR3 spells CASSKRRASGANVLTF. CDR3 DNA: TGTGCCAGCAGCAAGAGACGCGCCTCTGGGGCCAACGTCCTGACTTTC.

This clonotype was observed at least ten times. The genes are TRBV7-3 and TRBJ2-1; 8 nucleotides agree with TRBD2. The CDR3 contains 13 residues. The germline gives CDR1 SGHTA, CDR2 FQGTGA. V lost 5 bases, J lost 6 bases, and 3 bases stayed unmatched. CDR3 nucleotide sequence: TGTGCCAGCAGCCTGGGGACTAGCAATGAGCAGTTCTTC. Amino acids: CASSLGTSNEQFF.

V is TRBV7-2 and J is TRBJ2-7; 11 bases fit TRBD2. Losses at the gene ends were 5 bases for V and 4 bases for J; bases not matched to a gene: 7. CDR3 length: 15 amino acids. Per the germline V gene, CDR1 is SGHTA and CDR2 is FQGNSA. The CDR3 is CASSLGTSGPYEQYF. As DNA, the CDR3 is TGTGCCAGCAGCCTCGGGACTAGCGGCCCTTACGAGCAGTACTTC.

A few counts support this clonotype. The V and J genes are TRBV28 and TRBJ2-5; D possibly matches TRBD1 or TRBD2 (6 bases each). V dropped 6 bases and J dropped 2 bases, with 16 bases sitting between them. The CDR3 contains 15 residues. CDR1 is MDHEN, CDR2 SYDVKM, per germline. The DNA for the CDR3 is TGTGCCAGCAGCCTTACGGGGGCGGGACAAGAGACCCAGTACTTC. Translating it yields CASSLTGAGQETQYF.

There are a few counts of this clonotype. In DNA form, the CDR3 reads TGTGCCAGCAGCTTAAAATCCCTAAATCAGCCCCAGCATTTT. This sequence encodes CASSLKSLNQPQHF. The chain recombines TRBV7-6 with TRBJ1-5, with D unclear. V lost 2 bases, J lost 4 bases, and 9 bases lay in between. This CDR3 is 14 amino acids long. Germline-derived CDR1 and CDR2 are SGHVS and FNYEAQ.

This clonotype occurred a few times. This sequence joins TRBV27 and TRBJ2-3; D remains ambiguous. Trimming left V 8 bases short and J 0 bases short, with 9 bases between. Germline lookup yields CDR1 MNHEY and CDR2 SMNVEV (reference sequence). CDR3 length: 13 residues. CDR3 bases: TGTGCCAGCGCCCGGAGTAGCACAGATACGCAGTATTTT. Residues: CASARSSTDTQYF.

The gene calls are TRBV27 and TRBJ2-7; 9 bases map to TRBD1. The CDR3 totals 14 residues. Germline CDR1 and CDR2: MNHEY and SMNVEV (reference sequence). Trimming removed 5 bases from V and 0 bases from J; junction bases left unmatched: 2. As DNA, the CDR3 is TGTGCCAGCAGTCACAGGGGGCACTCCTACGAGCAGTACTTC. Translation gives CASSHRGHSYEQYF.